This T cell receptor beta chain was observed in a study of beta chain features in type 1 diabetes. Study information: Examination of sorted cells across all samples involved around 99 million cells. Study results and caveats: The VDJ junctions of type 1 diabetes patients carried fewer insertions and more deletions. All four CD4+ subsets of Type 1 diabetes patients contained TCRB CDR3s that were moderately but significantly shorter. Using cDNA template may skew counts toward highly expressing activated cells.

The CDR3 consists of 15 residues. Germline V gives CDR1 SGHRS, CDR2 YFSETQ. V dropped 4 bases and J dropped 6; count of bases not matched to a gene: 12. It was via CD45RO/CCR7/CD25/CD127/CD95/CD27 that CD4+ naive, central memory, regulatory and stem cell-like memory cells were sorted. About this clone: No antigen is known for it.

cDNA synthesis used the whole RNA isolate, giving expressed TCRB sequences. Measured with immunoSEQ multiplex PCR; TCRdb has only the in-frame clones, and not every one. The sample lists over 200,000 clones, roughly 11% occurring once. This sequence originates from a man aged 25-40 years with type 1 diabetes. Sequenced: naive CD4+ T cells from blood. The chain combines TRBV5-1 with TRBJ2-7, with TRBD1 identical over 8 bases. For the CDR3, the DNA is TGCGCCAGCAGCCTGCACGGACAGGGAACGGGCGAGCAGTACTTC. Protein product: CASSLHGQGTGEQYF.